A single sample gave rise to the 5 T cell receptor beta chains below, sequenced in a study of blood T cell repertoires in COVID-19. Assay used: immunoSEQ multiplex PCR; TCRdb lists only in-frame clones, some missing. The profile shows a few hundred thousand clones, roughly 87% of them singletons. What was sequenced was PBMCs or T cells enriched from blood (not recorded which). The receptors were gathered from a woman between 40 and 50 years old who had recovered from COVID-19.

The chain links TRBV12-3 or TRBV12-4 to TRBJ1-2; D perhaps matches TRBD1 (5 bases). V lost 3 bases and J lost 8, with 13 bases in between. The length of the CDR3 is 13 residues. CDR3 sequence (DNA): TGTGCCAGCAGTTTCGACAGCCAACGAGGCTACACCTTC. This codes for CASSFDSQRGYTF.

This clone was observed a handful of times. The chain employs TRBV6-5 and TRBJ1-1; D is uncertain. The CDR3 sequence is 14 residues long. With 6 bases removed from V and 4 bases from J, the gap between germline ends came to 15 bases. Germline CDR1 reads MNHEY; CDR2 reads SVGAGI. As DNA, the CDR3 is TGTGCCAGCAGCCCCCGTGGAGTTAGCACTGAAGCTTTCTTT. Protein: CASSPRGVSTEAFF.

The rearrangement links TRBV15 to TRBJ2-1; 10 bases line up with TRBD2. The CDR3 spans 14 residues. CDR1 LNHNV and CDR2 YYDKDF come from the germline V gene (reference sequence). Unmatched junction bases numbered 5, after V lost 3 bases and J lost 9 bases. CDR3 region: CATSRPSGSAEQFF. The CDR3 region has the DNA TGTGCCACCAGCAGGCCTAGCGGGAGCGCTGAGCAGTTCTTC. Filled out from reference TRBV15 and TRBJ2-1, the complete variable domain reads DAMVIQNPRYQVTQFGKPVTLSCSQTLNHNVMYWYQQKSSQAPKLLFHYYDKDFNNEADTPDNFQSRRPNTSFCFLDIRSPGLGDTAMYLCATSRPSGSAEQFFGPGTRLTVL.

The chain recombines TRBV30 with TRBJ1-3; possible D gene TRBD1, 5 bases. Trimming took 1 base from V and 0 from J, leaving 10 bases between them. The germline V gene encodes CDR1 GTSNPN and CDR2 SVGIG (reference sequence). This CDR3 has 15 residues. CDR3 amino acids: CAWSARQSSGNTIYF. The CDR3 DNA follows: TGTGCCTGGAGTGCCCGACAGAGCTCTGGAAACACCATATATTTT.

The genes are TRBV10-3 and TRBJ1-1; 7 bases agree with TRBD1. With V trimmed by 6 bases and J by 1 base, 5 bases remained unmatched. This CDR3 is 14 amino acids long. Germline V gene data show CDR1 as ENHRY and CDR2 as SYGVKD. The CDR3, as DNA: TGTGCCATCAGGACCGGGACAGCGAACACTGAAGCTTTCTTT. It specifies CAIRTGTANTEAFF.